The 27 T cell receptor beta chains given below trace back to one sample, sequenced in a study of response to subunit inactivated influenza vaccine. TCRdb called the RT-PCR reads again in MiXCR, with one record for every CDR3 protein. The table includes hundreds of thousands of distinct CDR3 sequences, about a fifth detected once. The material sequenced was PBMCs from blood, taken 5 days after vaccination. These TCRs come from a man aged 50-60 years who received an inactivated influenza vaccine.

This clonotype was seen more than once but under ten times. V usage is TRBV6-2 or TRBV6-3 and J usage is TRBJ2-2; TRBD1 might be the D (5 bases). The CDR3 length is 15 residues. V lost 4 bases and J 6 bases, leaving 15 bases between the germline ends. CDR1 is MNHEY, CDR2 SVGEGT, per germline. The CDR3 loop reads CASSLAGWWAGELFF. In DNA, the CDR3 is TGTGCCAGCAGTTTGGCAGGGTGGTGGGCCGGGGAGCTGTTTTTT.

A few counts support this clonotype. The chain employs TRBV5-1 and TRBJ2-7; no firm D call. V was trimmed by 0 bases and J by 7 bases, leaving 17 bases between them. This CDR3 contains 15 residues. Per germline, CDR1 SGHRS and CDR2 YFSETQ. The CDR3 sequence: CASSLDGLPGREQYF. CDR3 sequence (DNA): TGCGCCAGCAGCTTGGACGGTCTCCCCGGGCGGGAGCAGTACTTC.

This clonotype was observed many times. The chain joins TRBV7-2 to TRBJ2-1; possibly TRBD2 for D (5 bases). This CDR3 is 14 amino acids long. V shed 4 bases and J shed 4 bases, with 11 bases lying between them. Germline V gene data show CDR1 as SGHTA and CDR2 as FQGNSA. The CDR3 region has the DNA TGTGCCAGCAGCTATGCCACGGGGTACAATGAGCAGTTCTTC. Protein sequence: CASSYATGYNEQFF.

The V gene is TRBV5-1, the J gene TRBJ2-7; 8 bases fit TRBD1. V lost 5 bases, J lost 2 bases, and 9 bases stayed unmatched. Germline V CDR1 and CDR2: SGHRS, YFSETQ. This CDR3 is 15 amino acids long. CDR3 region: CASRPDRGPAYEQYF. The CDR3 DNA is TGCGCCAGCAGACCCGACAGGGGTCCCGCCTACGAGCAGTACTTC.

The chain joins TRBV10-3 to TRBJ2-1; D is perhaps TRBD1 (6 bases). The V gene's germline CDR1 is ENHRY and CDR2 SYGVKD. The V end was cut by 5 bases, the J end by 2 bases, with 16 bases between. The CDR3 runs 16 residues. The chain's CDR3 is CAISSLQGGAYNEQFF. The CDR3 nucleotides are TGTGCCATCAGTTCGTTACAGGGTGGGGCCTACAATGAGCAGTTCTTC.

A few counts support this clonotype. The V call is TRBV6-2 or TRBV6-3, the J call TRBJ2-1; tentatively, D is TRBD2 (7 bases). V lost 2 bases and J 5 bases, leaving 13 bases between the germline ends. Germline assignment: CDR1 MNHEY and CDR2 SVGEGT. The CDR3 runs to 15 residues. The CDR3 DNA follows: TGTGCCAGCAGTTACGGGAGGGGGGCGAACAATGAGCAGTTCTTC. Encoded protein: CASSYGRGANNEQFF.

The chain couples TRBV11-2 to TRBJ1-1, with D possibly TRBD1 on 6 matching bases. Trimming took 5 bases from V and 0 from J, leaving 13 bases between them. CDR1 is SGHAT, CDR2 FQNNGV, per germline. This CDR3 has 15 amino acids. CDR3 in DNA: TGTGCCAGCAGCCCTTTAGGGGGAATGAACACTGAAGCTTTCTTT. Translation gives CASSPLGGMNTEAFF.

This clonotype was found a few times. This rearrangement joins TRBV4-1 to TRBJ2-3; TRBD1 is a possible D gene (6 bases). Trimming took off 5 bases at V and 2 bases at J, with 17 bases between the two ends. The CDR3 is made up of 16 amino acids. Germline V lookup: CDR1 MGHRA, CDR2 YSYEKL. The CDR3 nucleotides read TGCGCCAGCAGCTCCTCACCGGGACACTCCACAGATACGCAGTATTTT. Protein: CASSSSPGHSTDTQYF.

This clonotype occurred many times. The gene calls are TRBV5-1 and TRBJ2-3; weak D call: TRBD2 (6 bases). CDR3 length: 14 amino acids. V lost 4 bases and J lost 2, with 11 bases in between. Germline CDR1 and CDR2: SGHRS and YFSETQ. The CDR3 loop reads CASSPGLNTDTQYF. CDR3 nucleotide sequence: TGCGCCAGCAGCCCGGGACTTAACACAGATACGCAGTATTTT.

This clonotype has a count of ten or more. This chain uses TRBV20-1 with TRBJ1-6; no clear D gene. CDR1 is DFQATT and CDR2 is SNEGSKA in the germline V gene (reference sequence). The length of the CDR3 is 13 residues. V was shortened by 3 bases and J by 8 bases, with 11 bases between the two germline ends. CDR3 residues: CSASVGRDSPLHF. In nucleotides, the CDR3 is TGCAGTGCTAGTGTGGGGAGAGATTCACCCCTCCACTTT.

The rearrangement joins TRBV20-1 to TRBJ2-5; no firm D call. V was cut by 4 bases and J by 6 bases, with 6 bases left in between. Germline CDR1 is DFQATT and CDR2 is SNEGSKA (reference sequence). The CDR3 length is 10 residues. CDR3 residues: CSATVKTQYF. In DNA, the CDR3 is TGCAGTGCTACCGTCAAGACCCAGTACTTC.

The sample holds a few counts of this clonotype. CDR3 residues: CASRYAGQGPSEQYF. DNA of the CDR3: TGTGCCAGCAGGTACGCGGGACAGGGACCTTCCGAGCAGTACTTC. V gene TRBV6-5 combines with J gene TRBJ2-7; 9 bases agree with TRBD1. The CDR3 is made up of 15 amino acids. Trimming cost V 6 bases and J 6 bases; bases outside gene matches: 12. CDR1 MNHEY and CDR2 SVGAGI come from the germline V gene.

This rearrangement joins TRBV6-2 or TRBV6-3 to TRBJ2-1; the D gene is possibly TRBD2 (5 bases). In germline, CDR1 is MNHEY, CDR2 SVGEGT. CDR3 length equals 14 residues. V was trimmed by 6 bases and J by 0 bases, leaving 9 bases between them. The CDR3 DNA reads as TGTGCCAGCAGCCACGGAGGCTCCTACAATGAGCAGTTCTTC. Protein: CASSHGGSYNEQFF.

This clonotype was counted many times. V gene TRBV7-2 combines with J gene TRBJ1-3, with D uncertain. The CDR3 has 13 amino acids. Per the germline V gene, CDR1 is SGHTA and CDR2 is FQGNSA. Trimming cost V 5 bases and J 4 bases, with 9 bases left between them. In DNA, the CDR3 is TGTGCCAGCAGCCCGGGTGGGGGAAACACCATATATTTT. This gives the protein CASSPGGGNTIYF.

This clonotype turned up a few times. This chain connects TRBV6-2 or TRBV6-3 to TRBJ2-7; unclear D gene. V was shortened by 2 bases and J by 0 bases, with 17 bases between the two germline ends. The CDR3 has 17 residues. The germline gives CDR1 MNHEY, CDR2 SVGEGT. In DNA, the CDR3 is TGTGCCAGCAGTTACCCCCAACTAAGGGCGGCCTCCTACGAGCAGTACTTC. Protein sequence: CASSYPQLRAASYEQYF.

At least ten counts were recorded for this clonotype. V and J are TRBV20-1 and TRBJ2-3, with D possibly being TRBD2 (7 bases). V shed 2 bases and J shed 4 bases, with 13 bases lying between them. Per the germline V gene, CDR1 is DFQATT and CDR2 is SNEGSKA (reference sequence). The CDR3 is 14 amino acids. The CDR3 coding sequence is TGCAGTGCTAGACGGGGGGCTAGGGCAGATACGCAGTATTTT. Its protein product is CSARRGARADTQYF.

This clonotype has only a few counts. The chain links TRBV7-6 to TRBJ2-5; D gene unclear. V was pared by 5 bases and J by 3 bases, with 10 bases between. The germline CDR1 and CDR2 sequences are SGHVS and FNYEAQ. The CDR3 is 13 amino acids. CDR3 region: CASSTLVKETQYF. The DNA of the CDR3 is TGTGCCAGCAGCACATTAGTAAAAGAGACCCAGTACTTC.

This CDR3 is CSARLAGRTGELFF. The CDR3 DNA reads as TGCAGCGCCCGACTAGCGGGACGCACCGGGGAGCTGTTTTTT. The chain employs TRBV29-1 and TRBJ2-2; 11 bases line up with TRBD2. Germline V gene sequence: CDR1 SQVTM, CDR2 ANQGSEA. The CDR3 runs to 14 residues. J lost 4 bases, V lost 7 bases, and 5 bases had no gene match.

The sample holds a few counts of this clonotype. The chain couples TRBV20-1 to TRBJ1-2; perhaps TRBD1 as D (6 bases). V was clipped by 8 bases and J by 6 bases, with 16 bases between them. Germline CDR1 and CDR2: DFQATT and SNEGSKA (reference sequence). The CDR3 runs 12 residues. This CDR3 reads CSRGGGGNGYTF. In DNA form, the CDR3 reads TGCAGTCGCGGAGGGGGGGGAAATGGCTACACCTTC.

The V and J genes are TRBV29-1 and TRBJ2-3, with a tentative D call TRBD2 (7 bases). Per germline, CDR1 SQVTM and CDR2 ANQGSEA. The CDR3 totals 13 residues. V was cut by 4 bases and J by 6 bases, with 14 bases left in between. Here the CDR3 DNA reads TGCAGCGTTGGGGGGGGCGCGAAGGATACGCAGTATTTT. It yields the protein CSVGGGAKDTQYF.

This clonotype was observed a handful of times. J is TRBJ2-5 and V is TRBV7-2; D is possibly TRBD2 (6 bases). The V gene lost 2 bases and the J gene lost 5 bases, with 15 bases spanning the gap. This CDR3 spans 15 amino acids. Germline lookup yields CDR1 SGHTA and CDR2 FQGNSA. The chain's CDR3 is CASSLNGGWIETQYF. Here the CDR3 DNA reads TGTGCCAGCAGCTTAAACGGGGGTTGGATCGAGACCCAGTACTTC.

The V call is TRBV6-2 or TRBV6-3, the J call TRBJ2-7, with 11 bases lining up with TRBD1. CDR1 and CDR2 (germline): MNHEY, SVGEGT. Trimming cost V 6 bases and J 5 bases; bases outside gene matches: 12. This CDR3 has 16 amino acids. CDR3 region: CASRKPPGTGGNEQYF. DNA of the CDR3: TGTGCCAGCAGAAAACCCCCCGGGACAGGGGGGAACGAGCAGTACTTC.

The rearrangement links TRBV29-1 to TRBJ2-2; 10 bases are shared with TRBD2. Germline V gene data show CDR1 as SQVTM and CDR2 as ANQGSEA. Trimming cost V 4 bases and J 2 bases; bases outside gene matches: 4. The CDR3 runs to 15 residues. CDR3 sequence: CSVVPSGSNTGELFF. The CDR3 DNA reads as TGCAGCGTTGTGCCTAGCGGGAGTAACACCGGGGAGCTGTTTTTT.

The genes are TRBV20-1 and TRBJ1-3, with a weak D call TRBD1 (5 bases). V was trimmed by 3 bases and J by 7 bases, leaving 7 bases between them. Looked up from germline, CDR1 is DFQATT and CDR2 is SNEGSKA (reference sequence). The CDR3 is 11 residues long. The CDR3 reads CSASRGNTIYF. DNA of the CDR3: TGCAGTGCTAGCCGGGGGAACACCATATATTTT.

This clonotype has more than one count but fewer than ten. The genes are TRBV4-3 and TRBJ2-7; D gene ambiguous. Trimming took off 0 bases at V and 3 bases at J, with 12 bases between the two ends. CDR3 length equals 15 residues. The germline CDR1 and CDR2 sequences are LGHNA and YSLEER. CDR3 DNA: TGCGCCAGCAGCCAAGAAGCCCAGATCCGCTACGAGCAGTACTTC. This gives the protein CASSQEAQIRYEQYF.

The table lists this clonotype with a few counts. The chain recombines TRBV20-1 with TRBJ1-2; 8 bases are shared with TRBD1. Germline-derived CDR1 and CDR2 are DFQATT and SNEGSKA (reference sequence). V was clipped by 1 base and J by 6 bases; unmatched bases: 4. The CDR3 sequence is 13 residues long. CDR3 loop: CSARGTGIDGYTF. DNA for the CDR3: TGCAGTGCTAGAGGGACAGGGATCGATGGCTACACCTTC.

The genes are TRBV28 and TRBJ2-7; unclear D gene. The ends were cut back, 7 bases at V and 3 bases at J, with 7 bases in the middle. CDR1 is MDHEN and CDR2 is SYDVKM in the germline V gene. The CDR3 sequence is 11 residues long. CDR3 region: CASIKHYEQYF. The DNA of the CDR3 is TGTGCCAGCATCAAGCACTACGAGCAGTACTTC.